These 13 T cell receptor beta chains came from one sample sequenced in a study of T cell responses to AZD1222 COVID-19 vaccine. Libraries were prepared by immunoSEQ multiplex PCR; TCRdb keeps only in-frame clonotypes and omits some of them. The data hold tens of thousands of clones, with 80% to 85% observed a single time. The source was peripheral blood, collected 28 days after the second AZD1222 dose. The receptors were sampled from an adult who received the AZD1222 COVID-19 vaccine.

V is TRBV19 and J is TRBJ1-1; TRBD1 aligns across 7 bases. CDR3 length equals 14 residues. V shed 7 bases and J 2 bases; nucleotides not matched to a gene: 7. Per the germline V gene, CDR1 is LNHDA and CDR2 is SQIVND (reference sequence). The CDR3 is CASNHRGPNTEAFF. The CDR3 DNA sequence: TGTGCCAGTAATCACAGGGGTCCTAACACTGAAGCTTTCTTT. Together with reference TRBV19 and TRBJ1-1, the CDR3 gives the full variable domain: DGGITQSPKYLFRKEGQNVTLSCEQNLNHDAMYWYRQDPGQGLRLIYYSQIVNDFQKGDIAEGYSVSREKKESFPLTVTSAQKNPTAFYLCASNHRGPNTEAFFGQGTRLTVV.

CDR3 sequence: CASSTLTSGGTYEQYF. CDR3 sequence (DNA): TGTGCCAGTAGTACCCTTACTAGCGGGGGCACCTACGAGCAGTACTTC. The V gene is TRBV19, the J gene TRBJ2-7; TRBD2 aligns across 11 bases. Germline CDR1 and CDR2: LNHDA and SQIVND (reference sequence). Trimming at V came to 4 bases and at J to 2 bases, leaving 7 bases not matched to a gene. The CDR3 has 16 amino acids.

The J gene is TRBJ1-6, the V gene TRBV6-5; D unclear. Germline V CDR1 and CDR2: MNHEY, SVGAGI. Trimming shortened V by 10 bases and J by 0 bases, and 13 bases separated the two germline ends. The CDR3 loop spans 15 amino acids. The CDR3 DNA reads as TGTGCCACCAAAGGGATCAGCTCCTATAATTCACCCCTCCACTTT. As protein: CATKGISSYNSPLHF.

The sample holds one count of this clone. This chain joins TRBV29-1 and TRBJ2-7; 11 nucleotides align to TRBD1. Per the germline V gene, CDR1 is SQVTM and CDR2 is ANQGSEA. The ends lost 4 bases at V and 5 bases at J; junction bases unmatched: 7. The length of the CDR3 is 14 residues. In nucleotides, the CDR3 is TGCAGCGTTGGCGGGGGACAGGGGGAGGACGAGCAGTACTTC. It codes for CSVGGGQGEDEQYF.

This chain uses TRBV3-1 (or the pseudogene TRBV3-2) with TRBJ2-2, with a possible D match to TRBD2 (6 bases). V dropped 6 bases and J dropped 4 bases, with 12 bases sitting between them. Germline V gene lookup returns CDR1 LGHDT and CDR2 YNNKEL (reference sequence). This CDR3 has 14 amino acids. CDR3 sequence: CASSGGVITGELFF. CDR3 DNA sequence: TGTGCCAGCAGTGGCGGGGTTATCACCGGGGAGCTGTTTTTT.

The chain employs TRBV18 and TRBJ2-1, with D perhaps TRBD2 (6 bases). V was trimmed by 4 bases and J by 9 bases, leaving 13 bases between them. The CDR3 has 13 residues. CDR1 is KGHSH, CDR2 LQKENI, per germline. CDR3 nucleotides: TGTGCCAGCTCACTCCGTGGAGGGATTGAGCAGTTCTTC. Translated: CASSLRGGIEQFF.

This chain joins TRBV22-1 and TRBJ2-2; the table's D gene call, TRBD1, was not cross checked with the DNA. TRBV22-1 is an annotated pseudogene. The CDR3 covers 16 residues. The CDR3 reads CPGSALGDTDTGELFF. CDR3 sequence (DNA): TGTCCTGGGAGCGCACTCGGGGACACCGACACCGGGGAGCTGTTTTTT.

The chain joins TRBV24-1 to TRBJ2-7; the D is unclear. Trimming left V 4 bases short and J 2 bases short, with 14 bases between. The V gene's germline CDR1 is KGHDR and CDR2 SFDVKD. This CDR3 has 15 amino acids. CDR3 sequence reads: CATSEFRRITYEQYF. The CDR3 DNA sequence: TGTGCCACCAGTGAATTCAGACGGATAACCTACGAGCAGTACTTC.

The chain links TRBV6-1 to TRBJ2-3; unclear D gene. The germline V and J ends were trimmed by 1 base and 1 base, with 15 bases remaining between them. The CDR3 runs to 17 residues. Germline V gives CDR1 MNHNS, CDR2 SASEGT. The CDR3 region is CASSEGTINLRTDTQYF. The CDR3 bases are TGTGCCAGCAGTGAAGGAACAATAAATCTCCGCACAGATACGCAGTATTTT.

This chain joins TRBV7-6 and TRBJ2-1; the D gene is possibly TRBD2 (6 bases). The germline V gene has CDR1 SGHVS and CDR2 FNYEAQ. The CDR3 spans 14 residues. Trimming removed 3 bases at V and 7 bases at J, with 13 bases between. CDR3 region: CASSFAGLRNEQFF. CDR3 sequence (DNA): TGTGCCAGCAGCTTTGCGGGACTTAGGAATGAGCAGTTCTTC.

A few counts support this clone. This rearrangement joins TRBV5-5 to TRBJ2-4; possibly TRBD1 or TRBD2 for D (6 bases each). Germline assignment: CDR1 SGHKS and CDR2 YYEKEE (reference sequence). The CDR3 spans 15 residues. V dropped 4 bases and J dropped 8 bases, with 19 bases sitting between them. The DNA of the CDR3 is TGTGCCAGCAGCCAACTTGGGGCAGGGGAGGACATTCAGTACTTC. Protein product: CASSQLGAGEDIQYF.

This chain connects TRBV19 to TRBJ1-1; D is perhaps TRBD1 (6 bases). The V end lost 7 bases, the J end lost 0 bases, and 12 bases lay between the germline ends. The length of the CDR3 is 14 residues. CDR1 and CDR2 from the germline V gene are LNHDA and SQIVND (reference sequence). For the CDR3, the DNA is TGTGCCAGTAATCAGGGGCGTTTGAACACTGAAGCTTTCTTT. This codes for CASNQGRLNTEAFF. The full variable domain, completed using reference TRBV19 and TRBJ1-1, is DGGITQSPKYLFRKEGQNVTLSCEQNLNHDAMYWYRQDPGQGLRLIYYSQIVNDFQKGDIAEGYSVSREKKESFPLTVTSAQKNPTAFYLCASNQGRLNTEAFFGQGTRLTVV.

The CDR3 protein is CASSVGGGNGNTIYF. The CDR3 DNA reads as TGTGCCAGCAGCGTAGGAGGGGGAAATGGAAACACCATATATTTT. The J gene is TRBJ1-3, the V gene TRBV9, with D perhaps TRBD1 (6 bases). The CDR3 covers 15 residues. Germline-derived CDR1 and CDR2 are SGDLS and YYNGEE. V was cut by 0 bases and J by 3 bases, with 10 bases left in between.